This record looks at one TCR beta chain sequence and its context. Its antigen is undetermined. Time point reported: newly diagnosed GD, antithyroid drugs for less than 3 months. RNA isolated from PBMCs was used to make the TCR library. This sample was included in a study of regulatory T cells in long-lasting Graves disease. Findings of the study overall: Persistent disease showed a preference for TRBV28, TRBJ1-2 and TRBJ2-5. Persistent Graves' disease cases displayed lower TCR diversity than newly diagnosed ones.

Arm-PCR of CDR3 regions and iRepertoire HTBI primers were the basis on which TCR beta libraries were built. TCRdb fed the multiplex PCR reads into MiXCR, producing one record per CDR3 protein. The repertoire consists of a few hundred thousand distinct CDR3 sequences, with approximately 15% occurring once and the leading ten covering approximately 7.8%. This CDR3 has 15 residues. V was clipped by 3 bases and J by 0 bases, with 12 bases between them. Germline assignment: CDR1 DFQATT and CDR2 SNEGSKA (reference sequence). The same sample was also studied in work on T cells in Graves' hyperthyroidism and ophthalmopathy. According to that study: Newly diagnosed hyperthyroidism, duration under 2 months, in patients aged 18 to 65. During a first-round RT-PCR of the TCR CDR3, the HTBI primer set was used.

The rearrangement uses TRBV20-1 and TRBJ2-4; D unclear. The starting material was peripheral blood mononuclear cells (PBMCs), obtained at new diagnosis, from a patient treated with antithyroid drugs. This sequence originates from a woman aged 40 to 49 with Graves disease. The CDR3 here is CSARDSQVAKNIQYF. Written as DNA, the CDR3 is TGCAGTGCTAGGGATTCGCAGGTAGCCAAAAACATTCAGTACTTC.